Shown below are 9 T cell receptor beta chains from a single sample sequenced in a study of untreated major depressive disorder. Regarding the study as a whole: TRBV05-01 (Vbeta 5.1) usage was higher in CD4+ T cells of depressed patients than controls.

TCRdb's table, derived via immunoSEQ multiplex PCR, lists solely in-frame clones and lacks some. The sample has about 25,000 clones, about 89% seen once. What these receptors recognize is not known. Sequences were obtained from CD4+ T cells from PBMCs. Receptors originate from a woman under 40 with major depressive disorder.

The chain is built from TRBV9 and TRBJ2-2; D gene ambiguous. The CDR3 has 16 residues. Trimming stripped 0 bases from V and 2 bases from J, with 11 bases between. CDR1 is SGDLS, CDR2 YYNGEE, per germline. The CDR3 loop reads CASSVEAYSNTGELFF. CDR3 nucleotide sequence: TGTGCCAGCAGCGTAGAGGCCTACAGTAACACCGGGGAGCTGTTTTTT.

This chain connects TRBV6-5 to TRBJ1-2; a possible D gene is TRBD1 (5 bases). V shed 6 bases and J shed 4 bases, with 12 bases lying between them. The germline V gene has CDR1 MNHEY and CDR2 SVGAGI. The CDR3 spans 13 residues. The CDR3 is CASSQGPLYGYTF. CDR3 nucleotides: TGTGCCAGCAGCCAGGGACCCCTCTATGGCTACACCTTC.

The chain has TRBV29-1 and TRBJ2-5; 9 bases map to TRBD1. CDR1 and CDR2 from the germline V gene are SQVTM and ANQGSEA. With V trimmed by 8 bases and J by 5 bases, 9 bases remained unmatched. CDR3 length equals 13 residues. The CDR3: CSLSPGQGETQYF. The CDR3 region has the DNA TGCAGCCTGAGTCCGGGACAGGGTGAGACCCAGTACTTC.

This sequence joins TRBV2 and TRBJ1-2; the D is unclear. CDR1 and CDR2 (germline): SNHLY, FYNNEI. CDR3 length: 11 residues. V shed 6 bases and J shed 2 bases, with 4 bases lying between them. This CDR3 is CASRQNYGYTF. DNA of the CDR3: TGTGCCAGCAGACAGAACTATGGCTACACCTTC.

The J gene is TRBJ2-7, the V gene TRBV12-5; D is undetermined. Germline CDR1 reads LGHNT; CDR2 reads FRNRAP. CDR3 size: 13 residues. V lost 7 bases to trimming and J lost 5 bases, with 15 bases between them. The CDR3 nucleotides read TGTGCTAGTGCCCCGTCTAGGTTCGACGAGCAGTACTTC. It encodes CASAPSRFDEQYF.

The V and J genes are TRBV6-5 and TRBJ1-5; no definite D call. CDR3 length: 14 amino acids. The germline V gene encodes CDR1 MNHEY and CDR2 SVGAGI. V was trimmed by 4 bases and J by 0 bases, leaving 7 bases between them. CDR3 nucleotide sequence: TGTGCCAGCAGTTCGAGATTTAGCAATCAGCCCCAGCATTTT. As protein: CASSSRFSNQPQHF.

CDR3 sequence: CAISESREDEQFF. The CDR3 DNA is TGTGCCATCAGTGAGTCGCGAGAGGACGAGCAGTTCTTC. The chain is built from TRBV10-3 and TRBJ2-1; D gene uncertain. CDR3 length: 13 residues. The ends were cut back, 0 bases at V and 10 bases at J, with 10 bases in the middle. The germline V gene has CDR1 ENHRY and CDR2 SYGVKD.

The chain recombines TRBV11-3 with TRBJ1-6; D not resolved. The CDR3 runs to 16 residues. V lost 1 base to trimming and J lost 4 bases, with 11 bases between them. CDR1 and CDR2 from the germline V gene are SGHNT and YENEEA. CDR3 region: CASSLGLVGYNSPLHF. CDR3 DNA sequence: TGTGCCAGCAGCTTAGGTCTGGTAGGGTATAATTCACCCCTCCACTTT.

The V and J genes are TRBV5-1 and TRBJ2-2; 12 bases map to TRBD2. After removal of 5 bases from V and 5 bases from J, the junction contained 7 bases not matched to a gene. The CDR3 runs to 16 residues. Germline CDR1 SGHRS, CDR2 YFSETQ. CDR3 bases: TGCGCCAGCAGTTCCCTAGCGGGAGGGCGGACCGGGGAGCTGTTTTTT. Translation: CASSSLAGGRTGELFF.